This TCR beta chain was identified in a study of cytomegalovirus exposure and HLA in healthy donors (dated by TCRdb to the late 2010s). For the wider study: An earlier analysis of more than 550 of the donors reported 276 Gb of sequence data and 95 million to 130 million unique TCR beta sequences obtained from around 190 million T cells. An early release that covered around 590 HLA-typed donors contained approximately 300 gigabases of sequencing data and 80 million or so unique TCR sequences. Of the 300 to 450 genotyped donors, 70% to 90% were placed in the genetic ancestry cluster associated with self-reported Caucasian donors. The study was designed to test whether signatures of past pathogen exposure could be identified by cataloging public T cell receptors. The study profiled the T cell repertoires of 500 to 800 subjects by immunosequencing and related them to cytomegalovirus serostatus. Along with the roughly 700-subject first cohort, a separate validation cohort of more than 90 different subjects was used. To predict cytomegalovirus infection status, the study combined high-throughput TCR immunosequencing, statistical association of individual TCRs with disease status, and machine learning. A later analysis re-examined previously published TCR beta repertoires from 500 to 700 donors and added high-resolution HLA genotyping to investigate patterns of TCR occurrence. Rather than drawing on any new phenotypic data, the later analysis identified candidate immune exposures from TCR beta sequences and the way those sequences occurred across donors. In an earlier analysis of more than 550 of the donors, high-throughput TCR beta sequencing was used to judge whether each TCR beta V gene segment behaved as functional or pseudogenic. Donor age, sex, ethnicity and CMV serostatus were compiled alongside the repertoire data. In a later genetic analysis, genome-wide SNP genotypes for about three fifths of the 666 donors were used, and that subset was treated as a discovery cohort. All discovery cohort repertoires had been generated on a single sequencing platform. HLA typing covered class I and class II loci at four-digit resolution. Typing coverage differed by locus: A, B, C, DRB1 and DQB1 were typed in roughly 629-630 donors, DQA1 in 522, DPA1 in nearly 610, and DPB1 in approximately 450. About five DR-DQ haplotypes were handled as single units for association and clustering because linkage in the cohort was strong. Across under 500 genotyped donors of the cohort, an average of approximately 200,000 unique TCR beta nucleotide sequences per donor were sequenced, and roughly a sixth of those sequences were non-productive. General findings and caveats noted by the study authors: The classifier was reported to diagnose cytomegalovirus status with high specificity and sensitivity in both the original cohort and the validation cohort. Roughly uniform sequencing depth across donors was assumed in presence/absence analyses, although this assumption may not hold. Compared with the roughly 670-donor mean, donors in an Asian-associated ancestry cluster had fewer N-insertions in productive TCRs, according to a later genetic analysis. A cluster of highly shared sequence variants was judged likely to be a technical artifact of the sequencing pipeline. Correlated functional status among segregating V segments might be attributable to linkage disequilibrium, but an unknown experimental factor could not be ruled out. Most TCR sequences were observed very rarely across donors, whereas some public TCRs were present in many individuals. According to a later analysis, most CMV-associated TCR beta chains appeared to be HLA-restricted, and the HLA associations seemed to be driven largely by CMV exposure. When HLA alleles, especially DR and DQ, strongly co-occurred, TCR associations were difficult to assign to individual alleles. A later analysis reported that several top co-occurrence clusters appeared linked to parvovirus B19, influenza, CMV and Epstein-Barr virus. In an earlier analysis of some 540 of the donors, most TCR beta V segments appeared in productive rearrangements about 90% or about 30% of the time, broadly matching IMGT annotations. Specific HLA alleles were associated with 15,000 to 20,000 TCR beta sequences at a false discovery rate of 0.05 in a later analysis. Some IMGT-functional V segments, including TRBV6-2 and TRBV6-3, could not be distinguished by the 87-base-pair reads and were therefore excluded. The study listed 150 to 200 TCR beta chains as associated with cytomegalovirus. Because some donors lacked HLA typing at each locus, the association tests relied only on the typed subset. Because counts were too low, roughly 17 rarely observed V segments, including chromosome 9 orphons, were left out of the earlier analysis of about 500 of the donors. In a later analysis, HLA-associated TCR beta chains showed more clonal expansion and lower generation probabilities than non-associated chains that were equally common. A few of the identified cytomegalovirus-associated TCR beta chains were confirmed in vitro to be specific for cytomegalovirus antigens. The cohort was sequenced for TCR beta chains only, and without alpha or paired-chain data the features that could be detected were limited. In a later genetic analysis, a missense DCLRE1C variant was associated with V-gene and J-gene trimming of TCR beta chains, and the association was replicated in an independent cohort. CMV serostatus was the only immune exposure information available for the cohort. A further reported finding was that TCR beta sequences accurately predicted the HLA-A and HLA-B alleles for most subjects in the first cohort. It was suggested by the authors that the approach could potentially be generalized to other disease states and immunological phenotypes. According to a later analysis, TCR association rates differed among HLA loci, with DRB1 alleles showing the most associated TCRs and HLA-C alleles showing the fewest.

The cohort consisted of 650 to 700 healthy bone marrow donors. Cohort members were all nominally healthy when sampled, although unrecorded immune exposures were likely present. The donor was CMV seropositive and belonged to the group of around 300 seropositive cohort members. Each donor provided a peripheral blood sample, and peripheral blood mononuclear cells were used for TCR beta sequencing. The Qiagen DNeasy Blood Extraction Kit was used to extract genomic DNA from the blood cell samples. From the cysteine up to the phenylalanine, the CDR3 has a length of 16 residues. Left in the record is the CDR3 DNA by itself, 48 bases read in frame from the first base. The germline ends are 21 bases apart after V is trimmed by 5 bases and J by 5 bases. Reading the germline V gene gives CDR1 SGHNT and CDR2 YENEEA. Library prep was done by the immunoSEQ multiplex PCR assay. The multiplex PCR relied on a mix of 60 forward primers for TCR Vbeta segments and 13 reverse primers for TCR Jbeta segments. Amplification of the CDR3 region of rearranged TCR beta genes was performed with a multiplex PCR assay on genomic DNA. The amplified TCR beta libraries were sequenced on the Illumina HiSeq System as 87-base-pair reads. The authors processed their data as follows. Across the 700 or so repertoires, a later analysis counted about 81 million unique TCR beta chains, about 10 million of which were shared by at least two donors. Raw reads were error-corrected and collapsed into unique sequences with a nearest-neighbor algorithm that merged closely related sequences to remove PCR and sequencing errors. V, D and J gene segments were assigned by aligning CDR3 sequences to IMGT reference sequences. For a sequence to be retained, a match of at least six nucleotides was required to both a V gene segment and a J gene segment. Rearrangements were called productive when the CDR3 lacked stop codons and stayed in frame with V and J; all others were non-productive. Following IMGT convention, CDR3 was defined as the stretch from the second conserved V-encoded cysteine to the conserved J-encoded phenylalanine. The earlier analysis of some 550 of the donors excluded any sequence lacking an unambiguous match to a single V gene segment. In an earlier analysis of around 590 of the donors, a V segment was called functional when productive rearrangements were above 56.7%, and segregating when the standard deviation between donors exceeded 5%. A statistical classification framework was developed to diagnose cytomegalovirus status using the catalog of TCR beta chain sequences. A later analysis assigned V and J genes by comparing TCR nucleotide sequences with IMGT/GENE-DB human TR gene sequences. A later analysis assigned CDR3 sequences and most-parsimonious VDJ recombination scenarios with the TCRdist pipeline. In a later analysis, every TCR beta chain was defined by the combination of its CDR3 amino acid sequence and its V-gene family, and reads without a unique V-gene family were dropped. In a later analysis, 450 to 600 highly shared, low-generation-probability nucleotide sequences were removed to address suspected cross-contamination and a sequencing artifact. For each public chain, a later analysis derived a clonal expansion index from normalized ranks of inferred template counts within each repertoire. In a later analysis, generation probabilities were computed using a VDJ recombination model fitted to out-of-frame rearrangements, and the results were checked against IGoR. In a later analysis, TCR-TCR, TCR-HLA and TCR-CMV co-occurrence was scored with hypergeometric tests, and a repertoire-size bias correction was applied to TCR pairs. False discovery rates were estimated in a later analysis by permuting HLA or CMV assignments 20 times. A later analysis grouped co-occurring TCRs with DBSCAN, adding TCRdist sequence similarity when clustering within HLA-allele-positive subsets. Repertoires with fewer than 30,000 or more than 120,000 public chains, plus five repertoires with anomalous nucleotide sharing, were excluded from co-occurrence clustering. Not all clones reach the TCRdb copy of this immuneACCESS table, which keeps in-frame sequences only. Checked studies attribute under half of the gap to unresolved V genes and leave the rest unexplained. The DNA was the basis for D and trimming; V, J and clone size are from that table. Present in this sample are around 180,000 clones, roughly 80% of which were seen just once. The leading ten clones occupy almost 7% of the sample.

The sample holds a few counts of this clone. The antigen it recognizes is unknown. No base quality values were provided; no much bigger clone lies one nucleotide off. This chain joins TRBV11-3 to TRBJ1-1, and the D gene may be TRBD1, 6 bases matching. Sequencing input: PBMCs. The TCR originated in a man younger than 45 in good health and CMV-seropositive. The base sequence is TGTGCCAGCAGCCAACGGGGGGGGGCGCGAGTGACTGAAGCTTTCTTT. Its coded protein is CASSQRGGARVTEAFF.